These 28 T cell receptor beta chains were all obtained from the same sample, sequenced in a study of CD8 T cells in Susac syndrome. When the RNA was reverse transcribed, random hexamers were used with an input of roughly 0.45 to 1 ug. In TCRdb, the immunoSEQ multiplex PCR reads were re-called with MiXCR into one record per CDR3 protein. The sample shows roughly 180,000 distinct CDR3 sequences, around 94% of them seen only once. The sequencing sample was made of CD4+ T cells from PBMCs. The receptors originated from a human donor in good health.

V gene TRBV7-2 combines with J gene TRBJ2-1; 7 bases are a match to TRBD2. This CDR3 has 15 amino acids. CDR1 and CDR2 (germline): SGHTA, FQGNSA. With 6 bases clipped from V and 0 bases from J, the junction kept 5 bases outside the gene matches. The CDR3 DNA is TGTGCCAGCAGTCGGGGGGTTCCCTCCTACAATGAGCAGTTCTTC. It specifies CASSRGVPSYNEQFF.

This clonotype was recorded only once. The J gene is TRBJ1-5, the V gene TRBV19; 7 bases align to TRBD1. CDR1 is LNHDA, CDR2 SQIVND, per germline (reference sequence). The CDR3 is made up of 13 amino acids. With V trimmed by 3 bases and J by 5 bases, 1 base remained unmatched. For the CDR3, the DNA is TGTGCCAGTAGTATTCAGGGGGATCAGCCCCAGCATTTT. Encoded protein: CASSIQGDQPQHF.

The chain combines TRBV29-1 with TRBJ1-3, with 7 bases that match TRBD1. This CDR3 is built from 13 residues. Germline V gene lookup returns CDR1 SQVTM and CDR2 ANQGSEA. V lost 6 bases to trimming and J lost 6 bases; unmatched junction nucleotides: 8. The CDR3 reads CSVQGQKENTIYF. CDR3 coding DNA: TGCAGCGTGCAGGGACAGAAGGAAAACACCATATATTTT.

The chain uses TRBV29-1 and TRBJ2-1; TRBD2 aligns across 9 bases. Germline lookup yields CDR1 SQVTM and CDR2 ANQGSEA. This CDR3 has 12 amino acids. The J segment lost 16 bases and the V segment lost 1 base, leaving 8 bases of the junction unmatched. CDR3 sequence reads: CSVEGLAGLYFF. In DNA form, the CDR3 reads TGCAGCGTTGAAGGTCTAGCGGGGTTATATTTCTTC.

This clonotype was found once. V gene TRBV2 combines with J gene TRBJ2-3, with TRBD2 matching over 9 bases. V was pared by 7 bases and J by 1 base, with 9 bases of the junction left unmatched. This CDR3 region has 16 residues. The germline CDR1 and CDR2 sequences are SNHLY and FYNNEI. CDR3: CASTRTSSGGTDTQYF. CDR3 nucleotides: TGTGCCAGCACCCGAACGTCTAGCGGGGGCACAGATACGCAGTATTTT.

This clonotype has only one observation. This chain links TRBV3-1 with TRBJ1-1; the D is unclear. V gave up 1 base and J gave up 8 bases, with 8 bases separating them. Per germline, CDR1 LGHDT and CDR2 YNNKEL (reference sequence). The CDR3 runs 12 residues. The CDR3 bases are TGTGCCAGCAGCCAAGTGTCAGAGGAAGCTTTCTTT. Translated: CASSQVSEEAFF.

This clonotype was observed a single time. The chain combines TRBV7-2 with TRBJ2-1; the match to TRBD2 covers 13 bases. J gave up 13 bases and V 5 bases, and 5 bases lay outside the gene matches. Looked up from germline, CDR1 is SGHTA and CDR2 is FQGNSA. This CDR3 contains 13 residues. CDR3 protein: CASSRGLAGDQFF. The CDR3 coding sequence is TGTGCCAGCAGCCGAGGACTAGCGGGGGACCAGTTCTTC.

J is TRBJ2-5 and V is TRBV29-1; maybe TRBD1 (5 bases). V was cut by 6 bases and J by 2 bases, with 13 bases left in between. Germline V lookup: CDR1 SQVTM, CDR2 ANQGSEA. This CDR3 is built from 13 residues. CDR3 DNA sequence: TGCAGCGTCATGGACAATCTACAAGAGACCCAGTACTTC. Protein product: CSVMDNLQETQYF.

The V gene is TRBV27, the J gene TRBJ2-7; 12 bases match TRBD1. The V segment lost 6 bases and the J segment 7 bases; nucleotides outside the gene matches: 7. This CDR3 comprises 14 residues. Per the germline V gene, CDR1 is MNHEY and CDR2 is SMNVEV (reference sequence). CDR3 nucleotides: TGTGCCAGCAGACCGGGACAGGGGGCTGGTGAGCAGTACTTC. It specifies CASRPGQGAGEQYF.

The chain couples TRBV9 to TRBJ1-1; D gene uncertain. The CDR3 is 12 residues long. V was pared by 0 bases and J by 5 bases, with 5 bases between. Germline values: CDR1 SGDLS, CDR2 YYNGEE. Here the CDR3 reads CASSVGGTEAFF. In nucleotides, the CDR3 is TGTGCCAGCAGCGTAGGGGGAACTGAAGCTTTCTTT.

The V and J genes are TRBV20-1 and TRBJ2-3, with D perhaps assigned TRBD1 or TRBD2 (5 bases each). Germline V gives CDR1 DFQATT, CDR2 SNEGSKA (reference sequence). This CDR3 has 14 amino acids. Trimming removed 5 bases from V and 4 bases from J, with 16 bases in between. The CDR3 spells CSAGMGVGADTQYF. The CDR3 DNA follows: TGCAGTGCTGGAATGGGGGTCGGCGCAGATACGCAGTATTTT.

The genes are TRBV29-1 and TRBJ2-2, with TRBD2 identical over 8 bases. Germline trimming cut 8 bases from V and 7 bases from J; bases unmatched to any gene: 9. Germline V gene data show CDR1 as SQVTM and CDR2 as ANQGSEA. The CDR3 is 13 residues long. CDR3 DNA sequence: TGCAGCTATCGGGGGGGCCATAGCGGGGAGCTGTTTTTT. Translation gives CSYRGGHSGELFF.

The rearrangement links TRBV20-1 to TRBJ1-1; 7 bases line up with TRBD1. The CDR3 has 14 residues. Trimming removed 6 bases from V and 1 base from J; junction bases left unmatched: 8. Germline CDR1 DFQATT, CDR2 SNEGSKA (reference sequence). DNA of the CDR3: TGCAGTGCCACAACCGGGACAGCGAACACTGAAGCTTTCTTT. As protein: CSATTGTANTEAFF.

The genes are TRBV5-4 and TRBJ1-6; D is uncertain. The CDR3 has 12 amino acids. Trimming removed 1 base at V and 7 bases at J, with 3 bases between. The V gene's germline CDR1 is SGHNT and CDR2 YYREEE (reference sequence). The CDR3: CASSLTNSPLHF. DNA for the CDR3: TGTGCCAGCAGCTTGACGAATTCACCCCTCCACTTT.

The chain joins TRBV20-1 to TRBJ1-4, with no clear D. V was clipped by 2 bases and J by 8 bases, with 12 bases between them. CDR1 DFQATT and CDR2 SNEGSKA come from the germline V gene (reference sequence). This CDR3 has 13 residues. The CDR3 is CSARRGSEEKLFF. The CDR3 region has the DNA TGCAGTGCTAGACGGGGATCGGAGGAAAAACTGTTTTTT.

The chain has TRBV5-1 and TRBJ2-1, with 8 bases aligning to TRBD2. CDR3 length: 15 amino acids. Germline-derived CDR1 and CDR2 are SGHRS and YFSETQ. Trimming removed 6 bases from V and 4 bases from J; junction bases left unmatched: 9. CDR3 amino acids: CASTPSGGPYNEQFF. CDR3 coding DNA: TGCGCCAGCACCCCCTCGGGGGGGCCGTACAATGAGCAGTTCTTC.

The V gene is TRBV29-1, the J gene TRBJ1-2; 9 positions agree with TRBD1. The CDR3 length is 13 residues. With 3 bases clipped from V and 2 bases from J, the junction kept 1 base outside the gene matches. Per germline, CDR1 SQVTM and CDR2 ANQGSEA. CDR3 in DNA: TGCAGCGTTGACGGACAGGGGAACTATGGCTACACCTTC. Translation gives CSVDGQGNYGYTF.

This chain connects TRBV20-1 to TRBJ1-1; D is ambiguous. The CDR3 sequence is 13 residues long. CDR1 and CDR2 (germline): DFQATT, SNEGSKA (reference sequence). V lost 3 bases, J lost 0 bases, and 8 bases lay in between. CDR3 nucleotides: TGCAGTGCTAGTAGGCGGATGAACACTGAAGCTTTCTTT. As protein: CSASRRMNTEAFF.

This chain connects TRBV29-1 to TRBJ2-5; no reliable D call. The V end lost 4 bases, the J end lost 0 bases, and 9 bases lay between the germline ends. CDR3 length: 13 amino acids. CDR1 SQVTM and CDR2 ANQGSEA come from the germline V gene. DNA for the CDR3: TGCAGCGTTGGCGAGAGGTACCAAGAGACCCAGTACTTC. Its translation: CSVGERYQETQYF.

This chain joins TRBV30 and TRBJ1-1; D gene ambiguous. Deletions cut 0 bases from V and 2 bases from J, with 4 bases between. CDR1 GTSNPN and CDR2 SVGIG come from the germline V gene (reference sequence). This CDR3 has 12 amino acids. The CDR3 protein is CAWSVSNTEAFF. CDR3 coding DNA: TGTGCCTGGAGTGTAAGTAACACTGAAGCTTTCTTT.

The chain is built from TRBV20-1 and TRBJ2-3, with 11 bases fitting TRBD2. Germline loops: CDR1 DFQATT, CDR2 SNEGSKA (reference sequence). CDR3 size: 14 residues. The V segment lost 6 bases and the J segment 1 base; nucleotides outside the gene matches: 3. The CDR3 loop reads CSAKLAGGTDTQYF. The CDR3 DNA follows: TGCAGTGCCAAACTAGCGGGGGGCACAGATACGCAGTATTTT.

V is TRBV4-2 and J is TRBJ2-3, with D perhaps matching TRBD1 or TRBD2 (5 bases each). The V gene's germline CDR1 is LGHNA and CDR2 YNFKEQ. V lost 6 bases and J lost 2, with 12 bases in between. The CDR3 spans 14 residues. CDR3 sequence reads: CASRKGTATDTQYF. The CDR3 DNA follows: TGTGCCAGCAGAAAGGGGACCGCCACAGATACGCAGTATTTT.

This chain links TRBV15 with TRBJ1-6; D gene ambiguous. Trimming left V 3 bases short and J 10 bases short, with 13 bases between. This CDR3 is 14 amino acids long. Germline CDR1 is LNHNV and CDR2 is YYDKDF (reference sequence). The CDR3 DNA is TGTGCCACCAGCAGGACTGGGGAGAGCTCACCCCTCCACTTT. It translates to CATSRTGESSPLHF.

V is TRBV20-1 and J is TRBJ2-5; D possibly corresponds to TRBD2 (7 bases). The CDR3 covers 14 residues. Germline V gene sequence: CDR1 DFQATT, CDR2 SNEGSKA (reference sequence). Trimming took 5 bases from V and 5 from J, leaving 18 bases between them. CDR3 bases: TGCAGTGCTGGGGGGGGCGTAGGGGCGGAGACCCAGTACTTC. Translating gives CSAGGGVGAETQYF.

The chain couples TRBV30 to TRBJ2-3; 7 nucleotides agree with TRBD2. Trimming removed 1 base from V and 4 bases from J; junction bases left unmatched: 5. The CDR3 spans 14 residues. The germline V gene has CDR1 GTSNPN and CDR2 SVGIG (reference sequence). The CDR3, as DNA: TGTGCCTGGAGTGCGGGAGGAGGGGCAGATACGCAGTATTTT. Amino acids: CAWSAGGGADTQYF.

The chain employs TRBV28 and TRBJ1-2, with D perhaps TRBD1 (6 bases). CDR3 length equals 13 residues. Germline loops: CDR1 MDHEN, CDR2 SYDVKM. V was cut by 6 bases and J by 3 bases, with 11 bases left in between. The CDR3 nucleotides read TGTGCCAGCAGAGGAACAGGGTACTATGGCTACACCTTC. Residues: CASRGTGYYGYTF.

The chain is built from TRBV29-1 and TRBJ1-1; possibly TRBD1 for D (5 bases). The V and J ends lost 8 bases and 4 bases respectively, with 14 bases between them. Germline V CDR1 and CDR2: SQVTM, ANQGSEA. This CDR3 is 12 amino acids long. CDR3 nucleotide sequence: TGCAGCTCGCACCCCGGGGGCACTGAAGCTTTCTTT. As protein: CSSHPGGTEAFF.

J is TRBJ2-3 and V is TRBV29-1; 9 bases fit TRBD2. This CDR3 comprises 15 residues. V lost 7 bases, J lost 1 base, and 9 bases stayed unmatched. The V gene's germline CDR1 is SQVTM and CDR2 ANQGSEA. The CDR3 nucleotides are TGCAGCGGGGAAAATCTAGCGGGGCGCACAGATACGCAGTATTTT. It translates to CSGENLAGRTDTQYF.